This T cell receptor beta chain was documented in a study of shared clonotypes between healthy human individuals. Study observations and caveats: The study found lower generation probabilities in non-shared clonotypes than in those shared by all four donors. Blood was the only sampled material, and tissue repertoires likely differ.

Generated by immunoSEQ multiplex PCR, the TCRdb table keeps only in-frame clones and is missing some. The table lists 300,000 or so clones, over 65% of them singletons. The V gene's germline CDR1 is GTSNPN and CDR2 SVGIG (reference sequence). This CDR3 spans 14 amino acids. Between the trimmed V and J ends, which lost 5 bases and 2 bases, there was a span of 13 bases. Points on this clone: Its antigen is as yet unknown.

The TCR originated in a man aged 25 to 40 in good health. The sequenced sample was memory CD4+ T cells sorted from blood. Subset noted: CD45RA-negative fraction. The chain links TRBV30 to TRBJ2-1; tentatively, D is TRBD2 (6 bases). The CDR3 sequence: CAWSEGHTYNEQFF. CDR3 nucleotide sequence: TGTGCCTGGTCGGAGGGGCATACCTACAATGAGCAGTTCTTC. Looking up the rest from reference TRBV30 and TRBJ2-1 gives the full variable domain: SQTIHQWPATLVQPVGSPLSLECTVEGTSNPNLYWYRQAAGRGLQLLFYSVGIGQISSEVPQNLSASRPQDRQFILSSKKLLLSDSGFYLCAWSEGHTYNEQFFGPGTRLTVL.